These 27 T cell receptor beta chains came from one sample sequenced in a study of shared clonotypes between healthy human individuals (dated by TCRdb to 2019 to 2021). The protocol used for the library was the immunoSEQ multiplex PCR assay. In TCRdb, the immuneACCESS table is reduced to in-frame sequences with V and J assigned. These tables do not hold every clone; where another copy was compared, an unresolved V gene accounts for under half, and the others remain unexplained. For this sample there are some 530,000 clones; around four fifths appear just once. In total, the top ten clones hold around 12% of the sample. Sequencing input: PBMCs. The receptors come from a woman in her thirties or forties in good health. Some clones in this sample may be carry-over from other donors' samples.

This rearrangement joins TRBV11-1 to TRBJ2-7; D remains unclear. The germline gives CDR1 SGHAT, CDR2 FQDESV (reference sequence). V shed 1 base and J shed 3 bases, with 7 bases lying between them. The CDR3 has 13 amino acids. This chain's CDR3 is CASSLVRNYEQYF. In DNA form, the CDR3 reads TGTGCCAGCAGCTTAGTTCGCAACTACGAGCAGTACTTC.

The chain is built from TRBV5-1 and TRBJ2-6; 7 bases align to TRBD1. Germline lookup yields CDR1 SGHRS and CDR2 YFSETQ. The CDR3 has 16 residues. V lost 4 bases, J lost 0 bases, and 4 bases stayed unmatched. CDR3 sequence: CASSEGTVSGANVLTF. CDR3 sequence (DNA): TGCGCCAGCAGCGAAGGGACAGTCTCTGGGGCCAACGTCCTGACTTTC.

The genes are TRBV6-5 and TRBJ1-3; 8 positions agree with TRBD1. V shed 5 bases and J 8 bases; nucleotides not matched to a gene: 5. Germline-derived CDR1 and CDR2 are MNHEY and SVGAGI. The CDR3 has 13 amino acids. The CDR3 region has the DNA TGTGCCAGCAGTCGACAGGGGCGGCACACCATATATTTT. Protein product: CASSRQGRHTIYF.

This clone was seen more than once but under ten times. Within the sample, other DNA sequences also encode this same CDR3. The chain carries TRBV9 and TRBJ2-3, with 10 nucleotides matching TRBD1. CDR1 is SGDLS, CDR2 YYNGEE, per germline. V shed 0 bases, J shed 3 bases, and the junction held 1 base outside the gene matches. The CDR3 length is 15 residues. The DNA for the CDR3 is TGTGCCAGCAGCGTAGGGACAGGGGGGACAGATACGCAGTATTTT. It yields the protein CASSVGTGGTDTQYF.

About this clone: Other DNA sequences of this sample code for an identical CDR3. The V gene is TRBV5-1, the J gene TRBJ2-5, with D possibly being TRBD1 (6 bases). The CDR3 is 15 residues long. CDR1 and CDR2 (germline): SGHRS, YFSETQ. V shed 1 base and J shed 2 bases, with 12 bases lying between them. This CDR3 reads CASSLSGTPQETQYF. DNA for the CDR3: TGCGCCAGCAGCTTGAGTGGGACACCTCAAGAGACCCAGTACTTC. The full variable domain, completed using reference TRBV5-1 and TRBJ2-5, is KAGVTQTPRYLIKTRGQQVTLSCSPISGHRSVSWYQQTPGQGLQFLFEYFSETQRNKGNFPGRFSGRQFSNSRSEMNVSTLELGDSALYLCASSLSGTPQETQYFGPGTRLLVL.

Many counts were recorded for this clone. This chain connects TRBV29-1 to TRBJ2-1; D unresolved. The V end was cut by 0 bases, the J end by 10 bases, with 7 bases between. Germline V gene lookup returns CDR1 SQVTM and CDR2 ANQGSEA. The CDR3 totals 11 residues. The CDR3 here is CSVEDQREQFF. In DNA form, the CDR3 reads TGCAGCGTTGAAGACCAGCGCGAGCAGTTCTTC.

About this clone: This same CDR3 is encoded by further DNA sequences in the sample. The J gene is TRBJ1-2, the V gene TRBV18; TRBD1 matches 10 bases. Germline V gene sequence: CDR1 KGHSH, CDR2 LQKENI. V shed 3 bases, J shed 4 bases, and the junction held 2 bases outside the gene matches. The CDR3 spans 14 residues. The DNA for the CDR3 is TGTGCCAGCTCACCGAGGGACAGGGGCTATGGCTACACCTTC. Its translation is CASSPRDRGYGYTF.

The chain employs TRBV7-2 and TRBJ2-7; 9 bases match TRBD2. CDR3 length: 15 residues. V trimming: 1 base; J trimming: 2 bases; junction bases outside the gene matches: 3. In germline, CDR1 is SGHTA, CDR2 FQGNSA. CDR3 DNA sequence: TGTGCCAGCAGCTTAGGGGCGGGAGGGCCCTACGAGCAGTACTTC. Translating it yields CASSLGAGGPYEQYF.

The chain uses TRBV7-3 and TRBJ2-7, with 7 bases fitting TRBD1. Germline V gene data show CDR1 as SGHTA and CDR2 as FQGTGA. The junction had 8 bases not matched to a gene; V was cut back by 5 bases and J by 4 bases. CDR3 length: 14 residues. CDR3 sequence reads: CASSLTGNGYEQYF. The CDR3, as DNA: TGTGCCAGCAGCCTGACAGGGAATGGGTACGAGCAGTACTTC.

This clone has just a few counts. This could be a read error, since a much larger clone is one nucleotide away. The identical CDR3 is also encoded by other nucleotide sequences in the sample. This sequence joins TRBV30 and TRBJ2-1; D gene uncertain. Germline V gene data show CDR1 as GTSNPN and CDR2 as SVGIG (reference sequence). The CDR3 spans 12 residues. Between the trimmed V and J ends, which lost 1 base and 9 bases, there was a span of 10 bases. CDR3 sequence reads: CAWSGPPGEQFF. As DNA, the CDR3 is TGTGCCTGGAGTGGACCCCCAGGTGAGCAGTTCTTC.

This clone has only one observation. The chain uses TRBV9 and TRBJ1-3; D remains ambiguous. Germline V gene data show CDR1 as SGDLS and CDR2 as YYNGEE. V was trimmed by 0 bases and J by 0 bases, leaving 13 bases between them. This CDR3 contains 17 residues. The DNA of the CDR3 is TGTGCCAGCAGCGTAGCATCCCAGAGCAGCTCTGGAAACACCATATATTTT. It translates to CASSVASQSSSGNTIYF. Variable domain in full (rest from reference TRBV9 and TRBJ1-3): DSGVTQTPKHLITATGQRVTLRCSPRSGDLSVYWYQQSLDQGLQFLIQYYNGEERAKGNILERFSAQQFPDLHSELNLSSLELGDSALYFCASSVASQSSSGNTIYFGEGSWLTVV.

This chain joins TRBV7-2 and TRBJ2-7; a possible D gene is TRBD2 (7 bases). This CDR3 spans 16 amino acids. Germline CDR1 reads SGHTA; CDR2 reads FQGNSA. V dropped 1 base and J dropped 2 bases, with 15 bases sitting between them. The CDR3 reads CASSLVGGGSTYEQYF. CDR3 nucleotides: TGTGCCAGCAGCTTAGTAGGGGGGGGCAGCACCTACGAGCAGTACTTC. Together with reference TRBV7-2 and TRBJ2-7, the CDR3 gives the full variable domain: GAGVSQSPSNKVTEKGKDVELRCDPISGHTALYWYRQSLGQGLEFLIYFQGNSAPDKSGLPSDRFSAERTGGSVSTLTIQRTQQEDSAVYLCASSLVGGGSTYEQYFGPGTRLTVT.

Details on this clone: A far larger clone lies a single base away; this is likely a read error. This CDR3 is also generated by other DNA sequences in the sample. The V call is TRBV6-4, the J call TRBJ2-3; possible D gene TRBD2, 6 bases. Trimming took off 6 bases at V and 5 bases at J, with 18 bases between the two ends. The CDR3 totals 15 residues. Germline CDR1 MRHNA, CDR2 SNTAGT. CDR3: CASSVRAGTGDTQYF. CDR3 DNA sequence: TGTGCCAGCAGCGTACGGGCGGGAACGGGAGATACGCAGTATTTT.

This clone was recorded at least ten times. The rearrangement uses TRBV10-1 and TRBJ2-1; tentative D call: TRBD2 (5 bases). Germline CDR1 and CDR2: WNHNN and SYGVQD (reference sequence). CDR3 size: 14 residues. Trimming left V 0 bases short and J 7 bases short, with 10 bases between. CDR3 region: CASSESSVTNEQFF. The DNA for the CDR3 is TGCGCCAGCAGTGAGTCTAGCGTTACGAATGAGCAGTTCTTC.

This chain joins TRBV7-8 and TRBJ1-3, with 10 bases that match TRBD1. The CDR3 spans 15 residues. The J segment lost 3 bases and the V segment lost 3 bases, leaving 2 bases of the junction unmatched. The germline V gene has CDR1 SGHVS and CDR2 FQNEAQ. In DNA, the CDR3 is TGTGCCAGCAGCTTCGGACAGGGGGTTGGAAACACCATATATTTT. Encoded protein: CASSFGQGVGNTIYF.

The genes are TRBV19 and TRBJ2-4; possible D gene TRBD2, 6 bases. Between the trimmed V and J ends, which lost 5 bases and 1 base, there was a span of 18 bases. The V gene's germline CDR1 is LNHDA and CDR2 SQIVND (reference sequence). This CDR3 has 17 residues. Here the CDR3 reads CASSSKEGGHAKNIQYF. CDR3 bases: TGTGCCAGTAGTTCGAAGGAAGGAGGGCATGCCAAAAACATTCAGTACTTC.

The rearrangement uses TRBV29-1 and TRBJ2-3; TRBD2 matches 11 bases. In germline, CDR1 is SQVTM, CDR2 ANQGSEA. The CDR3 totals 15 residues. Trimming took 4 bases from V and 4 from J; bases not matched to a gene: 7. The CDR3 nucleotides read TGCAGCGTTGGGGCTAGCGGGGGGAAGCCAGATACGCAGTATTTT. Translating gives CSVGASGGKPDTQYF.

The chain is built from TRBV15 and TRBJ1-1, with TRBD1 as a possible D gene (6 bases). Per germline, CDR1 LNHNV and CDR2 YYDKDF (reference sequence). Deletions cut 0 bases from V and 11 bases from J, with 19 bases between. The CDR3 runs to 15 residues. CDR3 bases: TGTGCCACCAGCAGAGAATCTGGGGGGCAGTATGGCGCTTTCTTT. Translation: CATSRESGGQYGAFF.

The genes are TRBV6-1 and TRBJ1-5; TRBD1 is a possible D gene (6 bases). Germline V gene data show CDR1 as MNHNS and CDR2 as SASEGT. This CDR3 is built from 13 residues. The ends were cut back, 6 bases at V and 6 bases at J, with 12 bases in the middle. The CDR3, as DNA: TGTGCCAGCAGACAGGGAAACACTCAGCCCCAGCATTTT. Translating it yields CASRQGNTQPQHF.

The chain combines TRBV5-1 with TRBJ1-2, with D unclear. Germline-derived CDR1 and CDR2 are SGHRS and YFSETQ. CDR3 length equals 14 residues. Trimming left V 0 bases short and J 6 bases short, with 12 bases between. The CDR3 sequence is CASSLAEGADGYTF. The CDR3 region has the DNA TGCGCCAGCAGCTTGGCCGAGGGAGCGGATGGCTACACCTTC. The entire variable domain, with the rest obtained from reference TRBV5-1 and TRBJ1-2, is as follows: KAGVTQTPRYLIKTRGQQVTLSCSPISGHRSVSWYQQTPGQGLQFLFEYFSETQRNKGNFPGRFSGRQFSNSRSEMNVSTLELGDSALYLCASSLAEGADGYTFGSGTRLTVV.

The chain couples TRBV2 to TRBJ2-7; a possible D gene is TRBD2 (6 bases). Trimming left V 4 bases short and J 2 bases short, with 12 bases between. The V gene's germline CDR1 is SNHLY and CDR2 FYNNEI. CDR3 length: 14 residues. As DNA, the CDR3 is TGTGCCAGCAGTGGACTAGTAAGCGCCTACGAGCAGTACTTC. Translation: CASSGLVSAYEQYF.

This chain connects TRBV19 to TRBJ1-5; perhaps TRBD1 as D (6 bases). Germline assignment: CDR1 LNHDA and CDR2 SQIVND (reference sequence). V dropped 4 bases and J dropped 5 bases, with 12 bases sitting between them. The CDR3 is 14 residues long. The DNA for the CDR3 is TGTGCCAGTAGTACCTACAGGGTTCATCAGCCCCAGCATTTT. It yields the protein CASSTYRVHQPQHF.

CDR3 nucleotides: TGTGCCTGGAGGGTCGCCTATGGCTACACCTTC. Translation: CAWRVAYGYTF. The gene calls are TRBV30 and TRBJ1-2, with D unresolved. The germline CDR1 and CDR2 sequences are GTSNPN and SVGIG (reference sequence). V dropped 3 bases and J dropped 4 bases, with 6 bases sitting between them. The CDR3 has 11 amino acids.

The genes are TRBV7-3 and TRBJ1-2; weak D call: TRBD1 (5 bases). The V end was cut by 10 bases, the J end by 2 bases, with 17 bases between. The CDR3 spans 14 residues. Germline loops: CDR1 SGHTA, CDR2 FQGTGA. The CDR3 is CATSPSGTNYGYTF. CDR3 DNA: TGTGCCACCTCCCCGTCCGGGACGAACTATGGCTACACCTTC.

The V call is TRBV4-2, the J call TRBJ2-4; 15 bases agree with TRBD2. This CDR3 contains 16 residues. Germline V gene lookup returns CDR1 LGHNA and CDR2 YNFKEQ. V shed 3 bases, J shed 8 bases, and the junction held 5 bases outside the gene matches. CDR3 bases: TGTGCCAGCAGCCAGACGGGACTAGCGGGAGGTGACATTCAGTACTTC. This translates into CASSQTGLAGGDIQYF.

This clone was recorded many times. In nucleotides, the CDR3 is TGTGCCAGCCTTGGCCCTCCGGGCAATGAGCAGTTCTTC. This sequence encodes CASLGPPGNEQFF. The V call is TRBV2, the J call TRBJ2-1; D remains unclear. CDR1 is SNHLY and CDR2 is FYNNEI in the germline V gene. The ends were cut back, 8 bases at V and 6 bases at J, with 14 bases in the middle. The CDR3 length is 13 residues.

The V call is TRBV29-1, the J call TRBJ2-7; 11 nucleotides align to TRBD2. Germline V CDR1 and CDR2: SQVTM, ANQGSEA. After removal of 6 bases from V and 3 bases from J, the junction contained 4 bases not matched to a gene. The CDR3 loop spans 13 amino acids. In DNA form, the CDR3 reads TGCAGCGTCACACTAGCGGGAGTCTACGAGCAGTACTTC. It codes for CSVTLAGVYEQYF.